These T cell receptor beta chains were read from a single sample in a study of post-analysis software for immune sequencing data. TCRdb passed the PCR reads through MiXCR, listing each CDR3 protein once. The table includes 550,000 to 700,000 distinct CDR3 sequences, about 44% detected once. The sample consisted of blood. The receptors originated from a girl between 5 and 17 years old with multiple sclerosis. CDR3s include the opening cysteine and the closing phenylalanine or tryptophan. D genes are given only for firm matches. Size is omitted from some rows. Given values are once, few, many or a class for expanded clones.

clone_size d_call j_call v_call cdr3_nt cdr3_aa
few TRBD2 TRBJ2-1 TRBV20-1 TGCAGTGCTAGAGATCGTAAGCGGGGGGTAATCAATGAGCAGTTCTTC CSARDRKRGVINEQFF
few TRBD2 TRBJ2-1 TRBV10-3 TGTGCCATCTTTAGCGGGGGGGCAAGCAATGAGCAGTTCTTC CAIFSGGASNEQFF
NA NA TRBJ2-4 TRBV7-2 TGTGCCAGCAGCTCGACCCTTAAAAACATTCAGTACTTC CASSSTLKNIQYF
NA TRBD1 TRBJ1-5 TRBV7-9 TGTGCCAGCAGCACGACAGGGAATCAGCCCCAGCATTTT CASSTTGNQPQHF
once TRBD2 TRBJ2-2 TRBV29-1 TGCAGCGTTATCAGCGGGAAGAACACCGGGGAGCTGTTTTTT CSVISGKNTGELFF
few NA TRBJ2-7 TRBV12-3/TRBV12-4 TGTGCCAGCGCGGCGGGTTGGGGCTCCTACGAGCAGTACTTC CASAAGWGSYEQYF
few NA TRBJ2-1 TRBV7-3 TGTGCCAGCAGCTTAGTACCTCAGGCCTACAATGAGCAGTTCTTC CASSLVPQAYNEQFF
few TRBD1 TRBJ2-1 TRBV20-1 TGCAGTGCTAGGCCGGCAGGGGGCTACAATGAGCAGTTCTTC CSARPAGGYNEQFF
NA NA TRBJ1-6 TRBV7-9 TGTGCCAGCAGCTTAAGCCTACTGGATTCACCCCTCCACTTT CASSLSLLDSPLHF
NA NA TRBJ1-2 TRBV7-2 TGTGCCAGCAGCTTTAGACAGATAAGGGCGCATGGCTACACCTTC CASSFRQIRAHGYTF
few NA TRBJ1-5 TRBV6-6 TGTGCCAGCAGTTTTGACCTTCCTCGGCAGCCCCAGCATTTT CASSFDLPRQPQHF
NA NA TRBJ2-3 TRBV12-3/TRBV12-4 TGTGCCAGCAGTTTCGGGATGGGGCGGAGTAGCACAGATACGCAGTATTTT CASSFGMGRSSTDTQYF
few NA TRBJ1-2 TRBV20-1 TGCAGTGCTAGTAACAGGGACGCGTATGGCTACACCTTC CSASNRDAYGYTF
few NA TRBJ2-5 TRBV20-1 TGCAGTGCTTCGGACTCCCTTGTGGGAGAGACCCAGTACTTC CSASDSLVGETQYF
NA NA TRBJ2-7 TRBV7-2 TGTGCCAGCAGCTTTCAACCGGGACACTACTACGAGCAGTACTTC CASSFQPGHYYEQYF
NA NA TRBJ2-5 TRBV29-1 TGCAGCGTCGGACCGGGCCAAGAGACCCAGTACTTC CSVGPGQETQYF
NA NA TRBJ2-1 TRBV12-3/TRBV12-4 TGTGCCAGCAGTACTGGGCTCGTCCCCTTAGCTGGTAGCAATGAGCAGTTCTTC CASSTGLVPLAGSNEQFF
NA NA TRBJ1-5 TRBV18 TGTGCCAGCTCCGCTGGGGGCAATAGCAATCAGCCCCAGCATTTT CASSAGGNSNQPQHF
few NA TRBJ1-2 TRBV7-9 TGTGCCAGCAGCTTAGAAGTTCCTAACTATGGCTACACCTTC CASSLEVPNYGYTF
NA NA TRBJ2-7 TRBV7-9 TGTGCCAGCAGCTTAAATTCGGCGAACAATGAGCAGTACTTC CASSLNSANNEQYF
NA NA TRBJ2-5 TRBV4-1 TGCGCCAGCAGCCCGCTCCCCGACCGACCGCGGGAGACCCAGTACTTC CASSPLPDRPRETQYF
NA NA TRBJ2-1 TRBV27 TGTGCCAGCAGGGTAGCGGCAATATCGGAGCAGTTCTTC CASRVAAISEQFF
few NA TRBJ2-1 TRBV7-9 TGTGCCAGCAGCCTCACGCAAGTTTCCTACAATGAGCAGTTCTTC CASSLTQVSYNEQFF
once NA TRBJ1-2 TRBV4-1 TGCGCCAGCAGCCAAGCGGGACAAGGCGGGTATGGCTACACCTTC CASSQAGQGGYGYTF
few TRBD1 TRBJ2-7 TRBV4-1 TGCGCCAGCAGCCTCGGGACAGGGGGCTGGAACGAGCAGTACTTC CASSLGTGGWNEQYF
few NA TRBJ1-2 TRBV29-1 TGCAGCGGGACTACAGCTTATGGCTACACCTTC CSGTTAYGYTF
few TRBD2 TRBJ2-3 TRBV12-3/TRBV12-4 TGTGCCAGCAGTTTAAAGACTAGCGAGTGGGATACGCAGTATTTT CASSLKTSEWDTQYF
NA TRBD2 TRBJ2-3 TRBV9 TGTGCCAGCAGCGTTACGACGTTCTCCGGCGGGAGTGGGACAGATACGCAGTATTTT CASSVTTFSGGSGTDTQYF
NA TRBD2 TRBJ2-1 TRBV7-6 TGTGCCAGCAGCCCAAGCCTAGCGGGGGCATATAACAATGAGCAGTTCTTC CASSPSLAGAYNNEQFF
NA NA TRBJ1-2 TRBV6-5 TGTGCCAGCAGCGGCAATGACGGACCTAACTATGGCTACACCTTC CASSGNDGPNYGYTF
NA TRBD2 TRBJ2-1 TRBV20-1 TGCAGTGCGGTAGCGGGAACTAGTGAGCAGTTCTTC CSAVAGTSEQFF
once TRBD1 TRBJ1-5 TRBV25-1 TGTGCCAGCAGTGAACTCGGGACAGGGGTTGATCAGCCCCAGCATTTT CASSELGTGVDQPQHF
NA NA TRBJ2-4 TRBV19 TGTGCCAGTACCCCTCCTCTGGAAGTAAACATTCAGTACTTC CASTPPLEVNIQYF
NA TRBD1 TRBJ2-4 TRBV6-5 TGTGCCAGCAGTTACACGACAGGGGACAGGGGCATTCAGTACTTC CASSYTTGDRGIQYF
NA TRBD2 TRBJ2-1 TRBV7-9 TGTGCCAGCAGCGAGCTAGCGGTCTACAATGAGCAGTTCTTC CASSELAVYNEQFF
NA NA TRBJ1-5 TRBV12-3/TRBV12-4 TGTGCCAGCAGTTTGAGTACGGGATCGCGGCAGCCCCAGCATTTT CASSLSTGSRQPQHF
NA NA TRBJ2-7 TRBV5-1 TGCGCCAGCAGCTTGGGTGAAGAGCAGTACTTC CASSLGEEQYF
NA NA TRBJ2-3 TRBV20-1 TGCAGTGCTGCCCACAGTGCTGGCGCGTCGGGCACGCAGTATTTT CSAAHSAGASGTQYF
NA NA TRBJ2-5 TRBV28 TGTGCCAGCAGTCCTAGCGTAGAGACGGAGACCCAGTACTTC CASSPSVETETQYF
NA NA TRBJ1-2 TRBV20-1 TGCAGTGCTAGACAGGGAGGCAGTGGCTACACCTTC CSARQGGSGYTF
NA NA TRBJ2-5 TRBV12-3/TRBV12-4 TGTGCCAGCAGTTTAGGGAGTACGGCGGGGTATGGTAACGCGGAGACCCAGTACTTC CASSLGSTAGYGNAETQYF